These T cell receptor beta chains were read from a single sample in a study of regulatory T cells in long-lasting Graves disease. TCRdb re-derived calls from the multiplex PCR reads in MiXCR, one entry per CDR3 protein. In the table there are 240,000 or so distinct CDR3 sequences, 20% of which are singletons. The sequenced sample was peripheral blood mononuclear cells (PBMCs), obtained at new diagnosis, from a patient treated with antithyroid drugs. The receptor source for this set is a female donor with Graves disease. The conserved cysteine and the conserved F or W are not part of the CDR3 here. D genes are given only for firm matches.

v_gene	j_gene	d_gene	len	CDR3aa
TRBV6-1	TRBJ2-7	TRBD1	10	ASRTGSYEQY
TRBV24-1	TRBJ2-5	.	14	ATSDPGAGRQETQY
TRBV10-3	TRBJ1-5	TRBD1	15	AISEYSIGQGGQPQH
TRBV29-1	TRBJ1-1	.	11	SVGGEVRAEAF
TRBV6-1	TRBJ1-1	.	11	ASKAGGGTEAF
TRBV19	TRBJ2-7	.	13	ASSIVKGNSYEQY
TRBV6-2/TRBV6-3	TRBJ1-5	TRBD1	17	ASSYQRGRDSHSNQPQH
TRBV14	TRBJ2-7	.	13	ASSQDRRQPYEQY
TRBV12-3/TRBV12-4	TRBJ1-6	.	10	ASTLSGSPLH
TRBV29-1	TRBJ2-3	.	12	SVARDGTTDTQY
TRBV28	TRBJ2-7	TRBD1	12	ASSTNRGWDEQY
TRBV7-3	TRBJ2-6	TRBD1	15	ASSTTGGAPGANVLT
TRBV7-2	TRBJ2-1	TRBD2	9	ASSFGLGQF
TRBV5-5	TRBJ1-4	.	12	ASSLGQLGEKLF
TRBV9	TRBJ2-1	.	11	ASSVGATNEQF
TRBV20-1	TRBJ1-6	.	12	SAILGHNNSPLH
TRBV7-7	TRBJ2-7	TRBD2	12	ASSLIPGRYEQY
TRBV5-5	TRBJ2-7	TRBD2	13	ASSLGAGSSYEQY
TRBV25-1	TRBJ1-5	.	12	ASVGLGSDQPQH
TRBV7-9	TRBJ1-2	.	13	DSSRMYGPGADYT
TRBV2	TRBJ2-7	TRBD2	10	ASSVRGEEQY